These 23 T cell receptor beta chains share one sample of origin, sequenced in a study of blood T cells in healthy people across ages. Primers used in a second PCR of roughly 7 to 12 cycles were a sample-barcoded 5' primer and a J-beta primer mix. TCRdb reprocessed the 5' RACE reads with MiXCR, giving one entry per CDR3 protein. The table lists approximately 290,000 distinct CDR3 sequences, 25% to 30% of them singletons. The sample was blood. Receptors were obtained from a woman between 65 and 79 years old in good health.

The table lists this clonotype with a count of one. This rearrangement joins TRBV7-9 to TRBJ2-3; D may be TRBD1 (6 bases). Germline CDR1 SEHNR, CDR2 FQNEAQ (reference sequence). Trimming removed 5 bases from V and 2 bases from J, with 20 bases in between. The CDR3 has 17 amino acids. The chain's CDR3 is CASSPLDRLGATDTQYF. The CDR3 bases are TGTGCCAGCAGCCCCCTCGACAGATTGGGGGCCACAGATACGCAGTATTTT.

This clonotype was counted at least ten times. The chain recombines TRBV4-1 with TRBJ2-1, with TRBD2 matching 10 bases. J gave up 8 bases and V 0 bases, and 10 bases lay outside the gene matches. Germline V gene sequence: CDR1 MGHRA, CDR2 YSYEKL. The CDR3 runs 17 residues. CDR3 sequence: CASSQDGGSGRADEQFF. The CDR3 DNA reads TGCGCCAGCAGCCAAGATGGCGGGAGCGGGAGGGCCGATGAGCAGTTCTTC.

CDR3 bases: TGCAGCTTGGAGGGGACTAGCGGGAGGGCCCCCCACGAGCAGTACTTC. This encodes CSLEGTSGRAPHEQYF. The chain combines TRBV29-1 with TRBJ2-7; TRBD2 aligns across 16 bases. The CDR3 covers 16 residues. The V and J ends lost 8 bases and 5 bases, in that order; junction bases with no gene match: 12. Germline CDR1 reads SQVTM; CDR2 reads ANQGSEA.

The genes are TRBV6-1 and TRBJ2-5; possibly TRBD1 or TRBD2 for D (8 bases each). Matching the DNA end better, TRBJ2-1 makes the J call doubtful. The CDR3 is 16 amino acids. Germline lookup yields CDR1 MNHNS and CDR2 SASEGT. The CDR3 sequence: CASSLSGTGSGNEQFF. The CDR3 DNA is TGTGCCAGCAGCCTTAGCGGGACAGGTTCAGGCAATGAGCAGTTCTTC.

This chain joins TRBV29-1 and TRBJ1-1; possible D gene TRBD1, 5 bases. Germline V CDR1 and CDR2: SQVTM, ANQGSEA. The CDR3 contains 12 residues. V lost 7 bases, J lost 3 bases, and 12 bases lay in between. The CDR3: CSGTLGDTEAFF. The CDR3 coding sequence is TGCAGCGGCACTTTAGGGGACACTGAAGCTTTCTTT.

This clonotype was counted ten times or more. This sequence joins TRBV20-1 and TRBJ1-2, with D perhaps matching TRBD1 (5 bases). This CDR3 spans 13 amino acids. CDR1 and CDR2 (germline): DFQATT, SNEGSKA (reference sequence). Trimming took off 8 bases at V and 3 bases at J, with 16 bases between the two ends. DNA for the CDR3: TGCAGTTTCCCCCGGGGGGACTACTATGGCTACACCTTC. Encoded protein: CSFPRGDYYGYTF.

With regard to this clonotype: This is likely a read error, given that the CDR3 carries no conserved phenylalanine or tryptophan at its end. This rearrangement joins TRBV5-1 to TRBJ2-7; perhaps TRBD2 as D (6 bases). Trimming left V 0 bases short and J 2 bases short, with 12 bases between. Germline V gene data show CDR1 as SGHRS and CDR2 as YFSETQ. The CDR3 is made up of 15 amino acids. The CDR3 spells CASSLELASTYEQYS. CDR3 nucleotide sequence: TGCGCCAGCAGCTTGGAGCTAGCGAGTACCTACGAGCAGTACTCC.

This clonotype was seen a handful of times. The gene calls are TRBV20-1 and TRBJ1-4, with a weak D call TRBD1 (6 bases). Trimming took 6 bases from V and 0 from J, leaving 17 bases between them. CDR1 and CDR2 (germline): DFQATT, SNEGSKA (reference sequence). This CDR3 has 16 residues. CDR3: CSAPGQTGATNEKLFF. The CDR3 bases are TGCAGTGCGCCCGGACAGACCGGTGCAACTAATGAAAAACTGTTTTTT.

This clonotype was detected a few times. The chain combines TRBV4-1 with TRBJ2-2; D might be TRBD2 (5 bases). The length of the CDR3 is 17 residues. Trimming shortened V by 4 bases and J by 3 bases, and 18 bases separated the two germline ends. Germline V lookup: CDR1 MGHRA, CDR2 YSYEKL. This CDR3 is CASSPSERRTYTGELFF. The CDR3 coding sequence is TGCGCCAGCAGCCCGTCAGAGAGGAGGACCTACACCGGGGAGCTGTTTTTT.

The chain links TRBV20-1 to TRBJ2-7; maybe TRBD1 (6 bases). This CDR3 spans 13 amino acids. Trimming took off 5 bases at V and 5 bases at J, with 16 bases between the two ends. Germline loops: CDR1 DFQATT, CDR2 SNEGSKA (reference sequence). CDR3 sequence: CSAPDRLLNEQYF. The CDR3 region has the DNA TGCAGTGCTCCTGACAGGCTGTTAAACGAGCAGTACTTC.

The V and J genes are TRBV29-1 and TRBJ2-1, with 8 bases aligning to TRBD1. Trimming at V came to 4 bases and at J to 7 bases, leaving 0 bases not matched to a gene. Germline assignment: CDR1 SQVTM and CDR2 ANQGSEA. The CDR3 is 11 amino acids. The CDR3 loop reads CSVGTGNEQFF. The CDR3, as DNA: TGCAGCGTTGGGACAGGGAATGAGCAGTTCTTC.

The chain links TRBV20-1 to TRBJ1-4; weak D call: TRBD1 (5 bases). The germline V gene encodes CDR1 DFQATT and CDR2 SNEGSKA (reference sequence). Deletions cut 6 bases from V and 7 bases from J, with 12 bases between. CDR3 size: 12 residues. The CDR3 region is CSAHGRGEKLFF. Here the CDR3 DNA reads TGCAGTGCCCACGGGAGGGGTGAAAAACTGTTTTTT.

The chain carries TRBV20-1 and TRBJ2-1; the match to TRBD2 covers 14 bases. The J segment lost 1 base and the V segment lost 5 bases, leaving 13 bases of the junction unmatched. The CDR3 totals 19 residues. Germline V gene sequence: CDR1 DFQATT, CDR2 SNEGSKA (reference sequence). CDR3 amino acids: CSALPGTSGRGFSYNEQFF. The DNA of the CDR3 is TGCAGTGCTCTACCAGGGACTAGCGGGAGAGGATTTTCCTACAATGAGCAGTTCTTC.

This chain links TRBV20-1 with TRBJ2-5; D not certain. The J call may be faulty, since TRBJ2-7 better matches the DNA end. The CDR3 has 14 residues. Germline V gene sequence: CDR1 DFQATT, CDR2 SNEGSKA (reference sequence). The CDR3 spells CSARDGGKVYEQYF. The CDR3 bases are TGCAGTGCTAGAGATGGCGGAAAAGTTTACGAGCAGTACTTC.

Details on this clonotype: Given a much more abundant clone one base away, this may be a read error. V gene TRBV5-1 combines with J gene TRBJ2-3; TRBD2 agrees at 7 bases. The CDR3 consists of 14 residues. Germline trimming cut 3 bases from V and 3 bases from J; bases unmatched to any gene: 4. Per the germline V gene, CDR1 is SGHRS and CDR2 is YFSETQ. CDR3 DNA: TGCGCCAGCAGCTCGGCTAGCGGAACAGATACGCAGTATTTT. Translating gives CASSSASGTDTQYF.

A single count supports this clonotype. The CDR3, as DNA: TGTGCCAGCAGCCGCAGCGAAGATGAGCAGTTCTTC. Residues: CASSRSEDEQFF. This chain links TRBV21-1 with TRBJ2-1. TRBV21-1 is assigned pseudogene status. The CDR3 totals 12 residues.

CDR3 coding DNA: TGCGCCAGCAGCCGGGGACAGGGGGCCGGCAATGAGCAGTTCTTC. It codes for CASSRGQGAGNEQFF. The chain uses TRBV5-1 and TRBJ2-1, with 12 bases that match TRBD1. V shed 4 bases and J 6 bases; nucleotides not matched to a gene: 5. Germline V gene sequence: CDR1 SGHRS, CDR2 YFSETQ. CDR3 length equals 15 residues.

This clonotype was seen more than once but under ten times. This chain uses TRBV5-1 with TRBJ1-1; unclear D gene. CDR3 length: 16 residues. In germline, CDR1 is SGHRS, CDR2 YFSETQ. Trimming stripped 0 bases from V and 2 bases from J, with 14 bases between. CDR3 sequence: CASSLGTIVRNTEAFF. In nucleotides, the CDR3 is TGCGCCAGCAGCTTGGGGACCATTGTGCGTAACACTGAAGCTTTCTTT. Full variable domain (missing parts from reference TRBV5-1 and TRBJ1-1): KAGVTQTPRYLIKTRGQQVTLSCSPISGHRSVSWYQQTPGQGLQFLFEYFSETQRNKGNFPGRFSGRQFSNSRSEMNVSTLELGDSALYLCASSLGTIVRNTEAFFGQGTRLTVV.

This clonotype was counted between two and nine times. The chain recombines TRBV10-2 with TRBJ2-4, with TRBD2 matching 10 bases. Unmatched junction bases numbered 2, after V lost 6 bases and J lost 3 bases. The CDR3 runs 14 residues. CDR1 and CDR2 from the germline V gene are WSHSY and SAAADI. DNA for the CDR3: TGCGCCAGCAGAGCGGGAGGGAACAAAAACATTCAGTACTTC. Encoded protein: CASRAGGNKNIQYF.

The sample holds a few counts of this clonotype. The chain combines TRBV14 with TRBJ1-6; 10 bases match TRBD1. CDR1 and CDR2 (germline): SGHDN, FVKESK. The V segment lost 1 base and the J segment 8 bases; nucleotides outside the gene matches: 2. The CDR3 runs 15 residues. As DNA, the CDR3 is TGTGCCAGCAGCCAAGTTGACAGGGGGCATTCACCCCTCCACTTT. Amino acid sequence: CASSQVDRGHSPLHF.

This clonotype came up a few times. The rearrangement links TRBV6-6 to TRBJ1-4; weak D call: TRBD1 (6 bases). The CDR3 is 15 amino acids. V was cut by 5 bases and J by 8 bases, with 18 bases left in between. CDR1 is MNHNY and CDR2 is SVGAGI in the germline V gene (reference sequence). Here the CDR3 reads CASSVSGGAQEKLFF. The CDR3 bases are TGTGCCAGCAGTGTGTCTGGGGGCGCGCAAGAAAAACTGTTTTTT.

The chain joins TRBV7-9 to TRBJ2-7, with a weak D call TRBD1 (5 bases). V lost 4 bases to trimming and J lost 5 bases, with 12 bases between them. CDR3 size: 13 residues. Germline CDR1 is SEHNR and CDR2 is FQNEAQ (reference sequence). The CDR3 loop is CASSSELRDEQYF. CDR3 in DNA: TGTGCCAGCAGCTCCGAACTCAGGGACGAGCAGTACTTC.

The rearrangement links TRBV28 to TRBJ1-1; 9 positions agree with TRBD1. The CDR3 extends over 13 amino acids. The germline V gene has CDR1 MDHEN and CDR2 SYDVKM. The J segment lost 11 bases and the V segment lost 1 base, leaving 5 bases of the junction unmatched. CDR3 sequence: CASSLLGTGRAFF. CDR3 nucleotides: TGTGCCAGCAGTTTATTGGGGACAGGGAGGGCTTTCTTT. The whole variable domain, remainder taken from reference TRBV28 and TRBJ1-1, is DVKVTQSSRYLVKRTGEKVFLECVQDMDHENMFWYRQDPGLGLRLIYFSYDVKMKEKGDIPEGYSVSREKKERFSLILESASTNQTSMYLCASSLLGTGRAFFGQGTRLTVV.